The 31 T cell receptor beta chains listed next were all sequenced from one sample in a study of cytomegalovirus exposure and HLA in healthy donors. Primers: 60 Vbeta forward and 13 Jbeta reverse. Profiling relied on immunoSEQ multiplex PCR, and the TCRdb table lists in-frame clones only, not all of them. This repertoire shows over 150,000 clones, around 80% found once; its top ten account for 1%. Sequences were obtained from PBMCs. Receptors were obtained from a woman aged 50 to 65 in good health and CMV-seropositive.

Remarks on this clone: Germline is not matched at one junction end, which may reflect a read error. DNA for the CDR3: TGTGCTAGCAGCTCCACGTGGGGGGATGAGCAGTTCTTC. Encoded protein: CASSSTWGDEQFF. This chain links TRBV7-7 with TRBJ2-1, with D tentatively TRBD2 (6 bases). CDR3 length equals 13 residues. Germline V gene data show CDR1 as SSHAT and CDR2 as FNYEAQ (reference sequence).

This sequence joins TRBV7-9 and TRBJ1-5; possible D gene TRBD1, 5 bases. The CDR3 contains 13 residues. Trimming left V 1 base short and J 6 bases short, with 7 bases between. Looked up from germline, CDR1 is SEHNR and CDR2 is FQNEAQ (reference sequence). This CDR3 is CASSLGQGQPQHF. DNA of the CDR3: TGTGCCAGCAGCTTAGGGCAGGGTCAGCCCCAGCATTTT.

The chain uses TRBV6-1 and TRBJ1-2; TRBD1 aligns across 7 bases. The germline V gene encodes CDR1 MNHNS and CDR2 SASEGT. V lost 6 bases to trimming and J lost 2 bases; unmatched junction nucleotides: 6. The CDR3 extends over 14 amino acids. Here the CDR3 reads CASRPPGGNYGYTF. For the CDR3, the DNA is TGTGCCAGCAGGCCCCCAGGGGGGAACTATGGCTACACCTTC.

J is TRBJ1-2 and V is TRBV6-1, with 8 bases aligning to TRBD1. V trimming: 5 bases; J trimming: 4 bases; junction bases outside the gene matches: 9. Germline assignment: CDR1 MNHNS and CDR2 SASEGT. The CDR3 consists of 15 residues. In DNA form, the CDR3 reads TGTGCCAGCAGTCTAGGACAGGGCGACCGCTATGGCTACACCTTC. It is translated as CASSLGQGDRYGYTF.

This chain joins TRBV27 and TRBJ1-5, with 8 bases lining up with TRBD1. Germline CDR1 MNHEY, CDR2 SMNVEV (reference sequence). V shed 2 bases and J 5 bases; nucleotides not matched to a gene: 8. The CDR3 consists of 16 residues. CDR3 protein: CASSLRRTGKHQPQHF. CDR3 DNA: TGTGCCAGCAGTTTAAGGAGGACAGGGAAGCATCAGCCCCAGCATTTT.

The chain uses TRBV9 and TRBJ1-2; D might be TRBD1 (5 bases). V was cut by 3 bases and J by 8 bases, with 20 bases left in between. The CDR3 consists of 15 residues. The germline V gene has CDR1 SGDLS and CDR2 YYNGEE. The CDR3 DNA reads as TGTGCCAGCAGCGGATCCGGGACTCTCGGTGGGGGCTACACCTTC. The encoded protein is CASSGSGTLGGGYTF. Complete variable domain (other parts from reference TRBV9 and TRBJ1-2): DSGVTQTPKHLITATGQRVTLRCSPRSGDLSVYWYQQSLDQGLQFLIQYYNGEERAKGNILERFSAQQFPDLHSELNLSSLELGDSALYFCASSGSGTLGGGYTFGSGTRLTVV.

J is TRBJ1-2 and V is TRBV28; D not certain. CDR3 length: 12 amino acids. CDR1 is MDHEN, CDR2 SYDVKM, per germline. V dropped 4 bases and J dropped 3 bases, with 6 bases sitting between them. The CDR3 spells CASSSVDYGYTF. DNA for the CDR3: TGTGCCAGCAGTTCTGTAGACTATGGCTACACCTTC.

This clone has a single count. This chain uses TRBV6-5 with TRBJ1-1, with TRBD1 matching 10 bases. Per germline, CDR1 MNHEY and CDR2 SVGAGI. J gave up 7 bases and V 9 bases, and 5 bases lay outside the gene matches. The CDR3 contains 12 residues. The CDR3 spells CASRQGAGEAFF. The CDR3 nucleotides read TGTGCCAGTCGACAGGGGGCTGGTGAAGCTTTCTTT.

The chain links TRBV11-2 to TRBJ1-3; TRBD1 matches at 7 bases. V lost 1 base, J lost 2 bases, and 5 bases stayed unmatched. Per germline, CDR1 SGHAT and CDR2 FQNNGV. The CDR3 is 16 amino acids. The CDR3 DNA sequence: TGTGCCAGCAGCTTAGGAGGGACAGTGGCTGGAAACACCATATATTTT. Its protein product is CASSLGGTVAGNTIYF.

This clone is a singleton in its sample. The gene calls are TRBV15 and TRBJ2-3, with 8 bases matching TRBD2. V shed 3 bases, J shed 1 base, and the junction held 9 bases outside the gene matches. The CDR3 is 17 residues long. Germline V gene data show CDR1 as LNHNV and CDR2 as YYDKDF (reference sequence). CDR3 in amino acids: CATSSPSLAGRTDTQYF. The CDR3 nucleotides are TGTGCCACCAGCAGCCCATCATTAGCGGGGCGCACAGATACGCAGTATTTT.

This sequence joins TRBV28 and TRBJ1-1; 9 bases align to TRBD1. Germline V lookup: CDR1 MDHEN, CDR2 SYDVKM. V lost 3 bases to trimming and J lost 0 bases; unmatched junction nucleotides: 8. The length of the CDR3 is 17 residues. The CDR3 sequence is CASSFRGTGPMNTEAFF. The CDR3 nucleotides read TGTGCCAGCAGTTTTCGTGGGACAGGGCCCATGAACACTGAAGCTTTCTTT.

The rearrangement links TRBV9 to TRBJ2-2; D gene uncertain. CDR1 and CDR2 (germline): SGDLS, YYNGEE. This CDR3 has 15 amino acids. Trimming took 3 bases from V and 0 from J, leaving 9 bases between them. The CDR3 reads CASSAKTANTGELFF. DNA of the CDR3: TGTGCCAGCAGCGCAAAGACTGCGAACACCGGGGAGCTGTTTTTT.

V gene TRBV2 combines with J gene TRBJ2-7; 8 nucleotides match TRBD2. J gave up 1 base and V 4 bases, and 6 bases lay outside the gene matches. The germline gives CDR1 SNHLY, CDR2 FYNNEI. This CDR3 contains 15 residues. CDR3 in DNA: TGTGCCAGCAGTGTTCCCGGGGGGGCGTCCTACGAGCAGTACTTC. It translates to CASSVPGGASYEQYF.

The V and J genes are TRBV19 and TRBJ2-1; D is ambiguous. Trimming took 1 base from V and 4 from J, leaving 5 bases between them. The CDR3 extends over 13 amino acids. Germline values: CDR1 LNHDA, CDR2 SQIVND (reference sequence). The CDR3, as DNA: TGTGCCAGTAGTATAGGGCAATACAATGAGCAGTTCTTC. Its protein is CASSIGQYNEQFF. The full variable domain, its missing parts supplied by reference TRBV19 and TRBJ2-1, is DGGITQSPKYLFRKEGQNVTLSCEQNLNHDAMYWYRQDPGQGLRLIYYSQIVNDFQKGDIAEGYSVSREKKESFPLTVTSAQKNPTAFYLCASSIGQYNEQFFGPGTRLTVL.

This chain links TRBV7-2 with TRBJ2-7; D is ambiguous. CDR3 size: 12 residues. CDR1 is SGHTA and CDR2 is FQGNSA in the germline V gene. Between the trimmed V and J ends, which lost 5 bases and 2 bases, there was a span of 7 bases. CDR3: CASSLNPYEQYF. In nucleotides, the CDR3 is TGTGCCAGCAGCCTAAATCCCTACGAGCAGTACTTC.

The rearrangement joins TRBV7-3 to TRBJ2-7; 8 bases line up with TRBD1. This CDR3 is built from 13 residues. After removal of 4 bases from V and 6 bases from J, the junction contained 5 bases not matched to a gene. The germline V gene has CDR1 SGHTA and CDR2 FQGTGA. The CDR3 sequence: CASSWEQGGEQYF. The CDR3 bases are TGTGCCAGCAGCTGGGAACAGGGGGGCGAGCAGTACTTC.

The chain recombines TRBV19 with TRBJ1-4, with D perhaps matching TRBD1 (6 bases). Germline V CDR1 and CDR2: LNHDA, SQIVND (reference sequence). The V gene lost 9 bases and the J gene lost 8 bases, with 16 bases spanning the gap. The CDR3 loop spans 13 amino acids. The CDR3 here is CASTGQRWEKLFF. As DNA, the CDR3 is TGTGCCAGCACAGGACAGAGATGGGAAAAACTGTTTTTT.

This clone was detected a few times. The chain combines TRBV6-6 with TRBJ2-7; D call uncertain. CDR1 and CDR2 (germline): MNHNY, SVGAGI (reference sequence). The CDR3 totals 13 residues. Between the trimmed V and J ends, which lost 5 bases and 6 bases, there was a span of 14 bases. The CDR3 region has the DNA TGTGCCAGCAGTATCAGAGAGCCGGGCGAGCAGTACTTC. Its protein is CASSIREPGEQYF.

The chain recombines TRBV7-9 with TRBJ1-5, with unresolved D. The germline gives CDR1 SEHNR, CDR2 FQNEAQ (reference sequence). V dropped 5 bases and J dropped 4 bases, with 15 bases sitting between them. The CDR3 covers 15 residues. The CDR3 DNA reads TGTGCCAGCAGCCCCCGGGGAGGTGGGAATCAGCCCCAGCATTTT. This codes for CASSPRGGGNQPQHF. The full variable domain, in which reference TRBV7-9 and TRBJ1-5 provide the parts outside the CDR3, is DTGVSQNPRHKITKRGQNVTFRCDPISEHNRLYWYRQTLGQGPEFLTYFQNEAQLEKSRLLSDRFSAERPKGSFSTLEIQRTEQGDSAMYLCASSPRGGGNQPQHFGDGTRLSIL.

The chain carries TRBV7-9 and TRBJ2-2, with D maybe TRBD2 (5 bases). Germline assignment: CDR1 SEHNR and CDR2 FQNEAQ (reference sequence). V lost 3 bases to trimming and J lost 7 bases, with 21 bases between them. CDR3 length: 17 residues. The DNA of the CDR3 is TGTGCCAGCAGCTTTAATACCGGGATTCGCCCGGACGGGGAGCTGTTTTTT. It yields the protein CASSFNTGIRPDGELFF.

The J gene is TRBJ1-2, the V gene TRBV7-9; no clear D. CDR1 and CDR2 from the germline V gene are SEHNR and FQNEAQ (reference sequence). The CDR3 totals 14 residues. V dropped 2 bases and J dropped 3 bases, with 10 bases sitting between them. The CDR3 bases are TGTGCCAGCAGCTTAAAAGCGGCGGACTATGGCTACACCTTC. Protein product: CASSLKAADYGYTF.

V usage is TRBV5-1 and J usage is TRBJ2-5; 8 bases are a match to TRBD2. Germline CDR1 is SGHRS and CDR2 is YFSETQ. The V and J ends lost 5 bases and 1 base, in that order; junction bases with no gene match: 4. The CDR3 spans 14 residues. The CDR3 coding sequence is TGCGCCAGCAGGCCTACTAGCGGCCAAGAGACCCAGTACTTC. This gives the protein CASRPTSGQETQYF.

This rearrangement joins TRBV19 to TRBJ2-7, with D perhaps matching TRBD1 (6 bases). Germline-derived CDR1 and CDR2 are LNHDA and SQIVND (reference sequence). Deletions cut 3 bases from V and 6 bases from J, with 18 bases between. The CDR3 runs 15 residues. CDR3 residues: CASSIGGPLRGEQYF. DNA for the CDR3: TGTGCCAGTAGTATTGGGGGACCCCTCAGGGGCGAGCAGTACTTC.

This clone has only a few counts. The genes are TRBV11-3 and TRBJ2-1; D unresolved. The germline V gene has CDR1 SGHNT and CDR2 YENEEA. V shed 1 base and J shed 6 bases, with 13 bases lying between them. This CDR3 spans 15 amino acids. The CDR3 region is CASSLGGSSPNEQFF. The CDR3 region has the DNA TGTGCCAGCAGCTTAGGAGGTAGCAGTCCCAATGAGCAGTTCTTC. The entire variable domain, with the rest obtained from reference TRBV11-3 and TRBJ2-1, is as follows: EAGVVQSPRYKIIEKKQPVAFWCNPISGHNTLYWYLQNLGQGPELLIRYENEEAVDDSQLPKDRFSAERLKGVDSTLKIQPAELGDSAVYLCASSLGGSSPNEQFFGPGTRLTVL.

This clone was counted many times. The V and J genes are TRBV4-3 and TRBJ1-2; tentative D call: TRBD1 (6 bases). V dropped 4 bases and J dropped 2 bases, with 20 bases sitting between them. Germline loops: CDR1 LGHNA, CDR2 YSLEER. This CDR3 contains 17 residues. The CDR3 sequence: CASSLHDPDSENYGYTF. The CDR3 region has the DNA TGCGCCAGCAGCCTGCACGACCCGGACAGCGAAAACTATGGCTACACCTTC.

The CDR3 sequence: CAWSAVLADEQFF. CDR3 DNA: TGTGCCTGGAGTGCCGTACTAGCGGATGAGCAGTTCTTC. The rearrangement joins TRBV30 to TRBJ2-1, with 8 nucleotides matching TRBD2. The ends lost 1 base at V and 8 bases at J; junction bases unmatched: 4. This CDR3 has 13 residues. The germline V gene has CDR1 GTSNPN and CDR2 SVGIG (reference sequence).

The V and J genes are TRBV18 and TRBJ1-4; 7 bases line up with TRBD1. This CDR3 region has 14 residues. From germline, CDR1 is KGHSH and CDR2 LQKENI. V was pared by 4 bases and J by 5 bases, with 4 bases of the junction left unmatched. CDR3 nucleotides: TGTGCCAGCTCACAGGGGGCGAGAAATGAAAAACTGTTTTTT. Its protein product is CASSQGARNEKLFF.

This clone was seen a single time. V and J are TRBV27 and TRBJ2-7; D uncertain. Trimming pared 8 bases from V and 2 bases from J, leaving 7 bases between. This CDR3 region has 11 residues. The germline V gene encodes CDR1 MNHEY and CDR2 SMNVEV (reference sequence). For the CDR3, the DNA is TGTGCCAGCGGCGGCCCCTACGAGCAGTACTTC. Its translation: CASGGPYEQYF.

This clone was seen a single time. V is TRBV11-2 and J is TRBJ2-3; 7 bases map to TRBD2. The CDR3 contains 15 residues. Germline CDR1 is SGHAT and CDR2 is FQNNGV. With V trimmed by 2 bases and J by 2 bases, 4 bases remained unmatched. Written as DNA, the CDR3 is TGTGCCAGCAGCTTATTCGGGGGGTCCACAGATACGCAGTATTTT. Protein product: CASSLFGGSTDTQYF. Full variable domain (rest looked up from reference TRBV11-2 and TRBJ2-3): EAGVAQSPRYKIIEKRQSVAFWCNPISGHATLYWYQQILGQGPKLLIQFQNNGVVDDSQLPKDRFSAERLKGVDSTLKIQPAKLEDSAVYLCASSLFGGSTDTQYFGPGTRLTVL.

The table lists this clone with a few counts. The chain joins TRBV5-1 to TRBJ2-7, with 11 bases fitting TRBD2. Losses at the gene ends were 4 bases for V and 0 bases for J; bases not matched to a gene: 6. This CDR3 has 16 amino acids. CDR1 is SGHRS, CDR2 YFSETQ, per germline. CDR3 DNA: TGCGCCAGCAGCCAGGGACTAGCGGATAGCTCCTACGAGCAGTACTTC. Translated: CASSQGLADSSYEQYF.

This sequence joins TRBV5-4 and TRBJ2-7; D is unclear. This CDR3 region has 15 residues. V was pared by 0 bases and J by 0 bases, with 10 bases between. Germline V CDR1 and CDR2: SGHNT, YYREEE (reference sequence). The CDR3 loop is CASSLGAASSYEQYF. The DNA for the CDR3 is TGTGCCAGCAGCTTGGGTGCGGCCAGCTCCTACGAGCAGTACTTC.